This section outlines one T cell receptor beta chain sequence together with its context. This clonotype was seen ten or more times. Its antigen is unknown. Nothing much larger sits one base from this clone, and base qualities are not available. This entry is derived from a study of T cells in Graves' hyperthyroidism and ophthalmopathy (dated by TCRdb to the late 2010s). Background for the entire study: Peripheral blood samples were taken at initial diagnosis, before any treatment was given. The roughly 99 discovery patients were divided at random into training and test sets in a 7:3 ratio. After blood sampling, hyperthyroidism patients were treated with methimazole at a starting dose of 30 mg daily, and ophthalmopathy patients were treated with high-dose intravenous methylprednisolone. Prospective prediction of ophthalmopathy was tested in an independent validation cohort consisting of about 20 hyperthyroidism patients and more than 15 patients who later progressed to ophthalmopathy. To identify TCR V-J signatures that set the groups apart, the researchers used a discovery cohort of about a hundred patients, made up of 40 to 45 with Graves' ophthalmopathy and 57 with stable Graves' hyperthyroidism. The paper describes TCR Vbeta CDR3 sequencing of around 130 peripheral blood samples, made up of 43 ophthalmopathy patients, some 80 hyperthyroidism patients and about 17 progressor patients. In addition, the study compared T-cell repertoires in thyroid tissue and in blood from roughly six Graves' hyperthyroidism patients. Broader findings and caveats from the paper: Most expanded thyroid clonotypes (frequency above 0.001) were also detected in blood, suggesting blood repertoires may reflect thyroid immune responses. In validation, the model predicted progression to ophthalmopathy a median of about 6 months before onset, with 65% to 71% sensitivity and roughly 73% specificity. A model built on a 13 V-J signature distinguished ophthalmopathy from stable hyperthyroidism, reaching over 85% sensitivity and 81.08% specificity in cross-validation and 80%/75% in testing. No statistical method was used to fix the sample size in advance, and group allocation was not hidden from the investigators.

CDR3 length: 18 amino acids, cysteine to phenylalanine. The DNA shown is the 54-base CDR3, in frame from base 1. Based on the germline V gene (reference sequence), the CDR1 and CDR2 sequences are MNHEY and SMNVEV. V is shortened by 0 bases, J by 3 bases, and the region joining them spans 18 bases. The TCR beta CDR3 regions were amplified from the RNA transcripts. A first-round RT-PCR of the TCR CDR3 used the HTBI primer set with the Qiagen OneStep RT-PCR kit. Libraries were constructed in a second round of multiplex PCR, after which size selection and purification were carried out. Sequencing of the libraries was done on an Illumina HiSeq2000 using paired-end 100 bp reads. The authors' pipeline ran thus. SOAPnuke was used to process the raw data, with reads discarded if the reads contained adapters or uncalled bases, had a mean Phred below 15, or lacked an exact constant-primer or identifier match. COPE v1.2.5 was used to merge high-quality paired reads, and clonotypes were defined as unique nucleotide sequences. MiTCR v1.1 was used to align the clonotypes against IMGT TRBV, TRBD and TRBJ reference segments. The analysis was restricted to V-J combinations with a frequency above 0.0001, which together covered 99% to 99.2% of the repertoires. A TCS score was defined as the ratio between F50 (clonal expansion) and ExV (chaos), using BLOSUM62-based TCRdist between CDR3 peptides within each V-J. Welch's t-statistics and random forest reduced several hundred V-J features to 10 to 15, which were used in a naive Bayes classifier (R e1071). Clones were called with MiXCR by TCRdb after fastp trimmed the public reads at Q25, and only in-frame beta chains were retained. When rows share a CDR3 protein, they turn into one entry using the most common DNA and genes. These V and J calls are TCRdb output, not the study's own analysis. The table for this sample lists approximately 690,000 distinct CDR3 sequences; around 15% of them were counted only once. The ten largest clones take up about 12% of the sample.

In the ophthalmopathy patients, disease was moderately to severely active, with a Clinical Activity Score of 3 or more, a NOSPECS grade of 4 or more, and a duration of less than 3 months. The study excluded patients with uncontrolled infections, other autoimmune diseases, pregnancy or lactation. Clinical symptoms, serum thyroxine and TRAb, thyroid ultrasound, and orbital computed tomography formed the basis for the diagnoses. PBMCs were separated from approximately 9.9 ml of fresh peripheral blood using Ficoll-Paque density gradient centrifugation. Total RNA was extracted with Trizol reagent, and quality was checked on an Agilent 2100 Bioanalyzer.

The source material was blood. The rearranged chain carries TRBV27 and TRBJ2-1, with TRBD2 tentatively as D gene (6 bases match). The source of this sequence is a woman between 50 and 59 years old with Graves' ophthalmopathy. Here the CDR3 is given as CASSLSLFRASDYNEQFF. The nucleotide sequence is given as TGTGCCAGCAGTTTATCGCTTTTTCGGGCTAGCGACTACAATGAGCAGTTCTTC.